Below are 12 T cell receptor beta chains sequenced from a single sample in a study of shared clonotypes between healthy human individuals. Generated by immunoSEQ multiplex PCR, the TCRdb table keeps only in-frame clones and is missing some. The table records over a million clones, around 95% of them present only once. Sequenced sample: naive CD4+ T cells sorted from blood. Documented subset: CD45RA+ positively selected. These receptors all come from a man younger than 45 in good health.

V gene TRBV10-2 combines with J gene TRBJ2-3, with TRBD2 matching 9 bases. V was pared by 7 bases and J by 5 bases, with 7 bases of the junction left unmatched. The CDR3 runs 14 residues. Germline V gene lookup returns CDR1 WSHSY and CDR2 SAAADI. The CDR3 loop reads CASTVAGVIDTQYF. The CDR3 region has the DNA TGCGCCAGCACCGTAGCGGGAGTCATAGATACGCAGTATTTT.

The chain has TRBV18 and TRBJ1-1, with unresolved D. This CDR3 is built from 12 residues. Germline CDR1 and CDR2: KGHSH and LQKENI. Trimming stripped 9 bases from V and 3 bases from J, with 11 bases between. CDR3 protein: CASIDGYTEAFF. CDR3 bases: TGTGCCAGTATCGACGGATACACTGAAGCTTTCTTT.

For this clone: Other nucleotide sequences in the sample specify the same CDR3. J is TRBJ2-5 and V is TRBV6-1; D remains unclear. Looked up from germline, CDR1 is MNHNS and CDR2 is SASEGT. V gave up 4 bases and J gave up 5 bases, with 5 bases separating them. The CDR3 has 11 residues. CDR3 region: CASSVGETQYF. The DNA for the CDR3 is TGTGCCAGCAGTGTGGGGGAGACCCAGTACTTC.

Concerning this clone itself: The sample holds other DNA sequences that translate to the same CDR3. The chain is built from TRBV5-1 and TRBJ2-7; TRBD2 matches at 7 bases. Per the germline V gene, CDR1 is SGHRS and CDR2 is YFSETQ. The CDR3 covers 13 residues. The ends lost 0 bases at V and 4 bases at J; junction bases unmatched: 1. The DNA of the CDR3 is TGCGCCAGCAGCTTGGCTAGCGGTTACGAGCAGTACTTC. This encodes CASSLASGYEQYF.

The rearrangement uses TRBV6-5 and TRBJ2-2; a weak D match, TRBD2 (6 bases). Looked up from germline, CDR1 is MNHEY and CDR2 is SVGAGI. The CDR3 has 15 residues. V lost 4 bases to trimming and J lost 4 bases, with 13 bases between them. The DNA of the CDR3 is TGTGCCAGCAGTTGGCTAGCGCTGGGCACCGGGGAGCTGTTTTTT. Translating gives CASSWLALGTGELFF.

This chain uses TRBV5-1 with TRBJ1-1; TRBD1 is a possible D gene (5 bases). V was shortened by 5 bases and J by 5 bases, with 22 bases between the two germline ends. The CDR3 is 16 residues long. Germline V gives CDR1 SGHRS, CDR2 YFSETQ. This CDR3 is CASSSAPGGRSTEAFF. DNA for the CDR3: TGCGCCAGCAGTTCCGCCCCTGGGGGGAGGTCGACTGAAGCTTTCTTT.

The rearrangement joins TRBV19 to TRBJ2-7, with 11 bases identical to TRBD2. Germline assignment: CDR1 LNHDA and CDR2 SQIVND (reference sequence). This CDR3 is built from 17 residues. Germline trimming cut 3 bases from V and 4 bases from J; bases unmatched to any gene: 11. CDR3 residues: CASSMTTSGRTPYEQYF. CDR3 bases: TGTGCCAGTAGTATGACCACTAGCGGGAGAACACCTTACGAGCAGTACTTC.

This chain links TRBV29-1 with TRBJ2-7; TRBD1 is a possible D gene (5 bases). Trimming left V 4 bases short and J 0 bases short, with 10 bases between. Germline-derived CDR1 and CDR2 are SQVTM and ANQGSEA. This CDR3 has 13 amino acids. CDR3 sequence: CSVVTGASYEQYF. CDR3 sequence (DNA): TGCAGCGTTGTAACAGGCGCCTCCTACGAGCAGTACTTC.

The V and J genes are TRBV4-2 and TRBJ1-2, with 7 bases lining up with TRBD1. This CDR3 region has 17 residues. CDR1 is LGHNA, CDR2 YNFKEQ, per germline. V gave up 3 bases and J gave up 1 base; unmatched junction bases: 11. The CDR3 DNA reads as TGTGCCAGCAGCCAGATCATTAGGGACAGACTTAACTATGGCTACACCTTC. Its protein is CASSQIIRDRLNYGYTF.

V and J are TRBV5-1 and TRBJ2-5, with 11 bases that match TRBD1. Germline CDR1 reads SGHRS; CDR2 reads YFSETQ. V lost 0 bases, J lost 0 bases, and 7 bases stayed unmatched. The CDR3 consists of 18 residues. The CDR3 is CASSLAGTGGLYQETQYF. As DNA, the CDR3 is TGCGCCAGCAGCTTGGCCGGGACAGGGGGACTGTACCAAGAGACCCAGTACTTC. Together with reference TRBV5-1 and TRBJ2-5, the CDR3 gives the full variable domain: KAGVTQTPRYLIKTRGQQVTLSCSPISGHRSVSWYQQTPGQGLQFLFEYFSETQRNKGNFPGRFSGRQFSNSRSEMNVSTLELGDSALYLCASSLAGTGGLYQETQYFGPGTRLLVL.

The chain combines TRBV10-2 with TRBJ2-2, with no clear D. Trimming took 6 bases from V and 2 from J, leaving 4 bases between them. This CDR3 is 12 amino acids long. The V gene's germline CDR1 is WSHSY and CDR2 SAAADI. The CDR3 coding sequence is TGCGCCAGCAGGGAAAACACCGGGGAGCTGTTTTTT. The encoded protein is CASRENTGELFF.

The CDR3 sequence is CASSEVLPLTGELFF. The CDR3 bases are TGTGCCAGCAGTGAAGTACTACCACTCACCGGGGAGCTGTTTTTT. The chain couples TRBV6-1 to TRBJ2-2, with no clear D. The germline V and J ends were trimmed by 1 base and 4 bases, with 10 bases remaining between them. CDR3 length equals 15 residues. Per the germline V gene, CDR1 is MNHNS and CDR2 is SASEGT.